Each of the 23 T cell receptor beta chains below was sequenced from the same sample in a study of cytomegalovirus exposure and HLA in healthy donors. The study ran its PCR with 60 Vbeta and 13 Jbeta primers. TCRdb's copy holds only in-frame clones and misses some; the assay was immunoSEQ multiplex PCR. The profile shows about 95,000 clones, more than 70% of them singletons. Sequencing was carried out using PBMCs. The source is a man aged 18 to 29 in good health and CMV-seropositive.

This chain uses TRBV5-6 with TRBJ1-2, with D unresolved. Germline V CDR1 and CDR2: SGHDT, YYEEEE. V shed 0 bases and J shed 0 bases, with 9 bases lying between them. The CDR3 covers 15 residues. CDR3 nucleotides: TGTGCCAGCAGCTTGGTGAGCCGGGCTAACTATGGCTACACCTTC. Translated, it gives CASSLVSRANYGYTF.

The sample holds a few counts of this clone. The J gene is TRBJ2-7, the V gene TRBV27; 7 bases match TRBD2. CDR3 length: 18 residues. V lost 3 bases and J lost 4; bases outside the gene matches: 18. Germline assignment: CDR1 MNHEY and CDR2 SMNVEV (reference sequence). CDR3 sequence reads: CASSFRGVWAGERYEQYF. The CDR3, as DNA: TGTGCCAGCAGTTTTAGAGGGGTTTGGGCGGGGGAAAGGTACGAGCAGTACTTC.

This chain links TRBV28 with TRBJ2-5; 8 bases align to TRBD1. Germline loops: CDR1 MDHEN, CDR2 SYDVKM. The CDR3 totals 14 residues. V shed 6 bases, J shed 4 bases, and the junction held 7 bases outside the gene matches. CDR3 bases: TGTGCCAGCAGCCCCGCCAGGGGGCGAGAGACCCAGTACTTC. Its translation: CASSPARGRETQYF.

This clone has more than one count but fewer than ten. The rearrangement links TRBV5-6 to TRBJ2-3; D may be TRBD1 (5 bases). The CDR3 has 15 residues. Germline V gene sequence: CDR1 SGHDT, CDR2 YYEEEE. Trimming removed 0 bases from V and 0 bases from J, with 8 bases in between. In DNA form, the CDR3 reads TGTGCCAGCAGCTTGGGGCAGGGTAGCACAGATACGCAGTATTTT. It is translated as CASSLGQGSTDTQYF.

This clone was detected a few times. This sequence joins TRBV10-2 and TRBJ2-7; D possibly corresponds to TRBD2 (6 bases). The germline CDR1 and CDR2 sequences are WSHSY and SAAADI. The CDR3 has 14 amino acids. Trimming took 2 bases from V and 1 from J, leaving 9 bases between them. CDR3 in DNA: TGCGCCAGCAGTGAGACTAGCAGGTCCTACGAGCAGTACTTC. Its protein product is CASSETSRSYEQYF.

The chain carries TRBV5-1 and TRBJ1-4; D gene unclear. Germline values: CDR1 SGHRS, CDR2 YFSETQ. The V end lost 0 bases, the J end lost 4 bases, and 13 bases lay between the germline ends. The length of the CDR3 is 16 residues. Here the CDR3 DNA reads TGCGCCAGCAGCTTGGCAACTTCGGGTTTTAATGAAAAACTGTTTTTT. Translated, it gives CASSLATSGFNEKLFF. The whole variable domain, remainder taken from reference TRBV5-1 and TRBJ1-4, is KAGVTQTPRYLIKTRGQQVTLSCSPISGHRSVSWYQQTPGQGLQFLFEYFSETQRNKGNFPGRFSGRQFSNSRSEMNVSTLELGDSALYLCASSLATSGFNEKLFFGSGTQLSVL.

The chain combines TRBV27 with TRBJ2-2, with D possibly matching TRBD2 (6 bases). V was trimmed by 6 bases and J by 1 base, leaving 9 bases between them. The CDR3 is 14 residues long. Germline CDR1 is MNHEY and CDR2 is SMNVEV (reference sequence). This CDR3 is CASRGGLNTGELFF. In DNA form, the CDR3 reads TGTGCCAGCAGGGGGGGTTTGAACACCGGGGAGCTGTTTTTT.

The chain carries TRBV5-1 and TRBJ2-1; 8 nucleotides align to TRBD1. This CDR3 contains 11 residues. The V and J ends lost 5 bases and 10 bases, in that order; junction bases with no gene match: 2. Germline assignment: CDR1 SGHRS and CDR2 YFSETQ. CDR3 bases: TGCGCCAGCAGACAGGGGGTGGAGCAGTTCTTC. Its protein is CASRQGVEQFF.

In this sample, this clone turned up a few times. The chain recombines TRBV5-1 with TRBJ1-3; D gene ambiguous. Trimming pared 4 bases from V and 2 bases from J, leaving 4 bases between. Per germline, CDR1 SGHRS and CDR2 YFSETQ. The CDR3 has 12 amino acids. Here the CDR3 DNA reads TGCGCCAGCAGCGAGACTGGAAACACCATATATTTT. This sequence encodes CASSETGNTIYF.

A few counts support this clone. This chain uses TRBV29-1 with TRBJ2-3; D may be TRBD1 (6 bases). Germline lookup yields CDR1 SQVTM and CDR2 ANQGSEA. The CDR3 contains 13 residues. Trimming cost V 4 bases and J 0 bases, with 8 bases left between them. CDR3 nucleotides: TGCAGCGTTGCAACAGGGAGCACAGATACGCAGTATTTT. It codes for CSVATGSTDTQYF.

V usage is TRBV7-9 and J usage is TRBJ1-5; no firm D call. The CDR3 spans 12 residues. V lost 3 bases, J lost 7 bases, and 7 bases lay in between. The V gene's germline CDR1 is SEHNR and CDR2 FQNEAQ (reference sequence). The CDR3 DNA reads as TGTGCCAGCAGCTTTTTGACACAGCCCCAGCATTTT. Translated: CASSFLTQPQHF.

V and J are TRBV30 and TRBJ2-7; 10 nucleotides line up with TRBD1. Germline V gives CDR1 GTSNPN, CDR2 SVGIG (reference sequence). Trimming removed 5 bases from V and 2 bases from J; junction bases left unmatched: 6. The CDR3 consists of 14 residues. The CDR3 sequence: CAWWRQGAPYEQYF. The CDR3 DNA follows: TGTGCCTGGTGGAGACAGGGGGCACCCTACGAGCAGTACTTC.

The chain couples TRBV28 to TRBJ1-2; D is unresolved. Germline assignment: CDR1 MDHEN and CDR2 SYDVKM. V dropped 5 bases and J dropped 8 bases, with 12 bases sitting between them. This CDR3 comprises 12 residues. The CDR3 DNA reads TGTGCCAGCAGTGGATCGGCCAGGGGCTACACCTTC. It is translated as CASSGSARGYTF.

This chain links TRBV5-4 with TRBJ1-2; no definite D call. The V gene's germline CDR1 is SGHNT and CDR2 YYREEE (reference sequence). The CDR3 has 14 amino acids. V was cut by 4 bases and J by 4 bases, with 14 bases left in between. The DNA of the CDR3 is TGTGCCAGCAGCCCGTTCGACGGAGTCTATGGCTACACCTTC. Amino acid sequence: CASSPFDGVYGYTF.

The chain joins TRBV28 to TRBJ1-4; TRBD1 matches at 8 bases. The germline gives CDR1 MDHEN, CDR2 SYDVKM. CDR3 size: 16 residues. J lost 7 bases, V lost 4 bases, and 11 bases had no gene match. CDR3 loop: CASSYHQGASSEKLFF. CDR3 in DNA: TGTGCCAGCAGTTATCATCAGGGGGCAAGTAGTGAAAAACTGTTTTTT.

The chain combines TRBV13 with TRBJ2-3; 7 bases map to TRBD1. This CDR3 comprises 15 residues. The V segment lost 5 bases and the J segment 1 base; nucleotides outside the gene matches: 6. Germline CDR1 is PRHDT and CDR2 is FYEKMQ (reference sequence). Written as DNA, the CDR3 is TGTGCCAGCAGCACGACAGGGTTGCGCACAGATACGCAGTATTTT. It translates to CASSTTGLRTDTQYF.

The chain couples TRBV28 to TRBJ1-3; D is possibly TRBD1 (5 bases). Germline lookup yields CDR1 MDHEN and CDR2 SYDVKM. The CDR3 contains 15 residues. Trimming stripped 6 bases from V and 0 bases from J, with 12 bases between. CDR3 amino acids: CASRPGGVSGNTIYF. CDR3 bases: TGTGCCAGCAGGCCCGGGGGTGTCTCTGGAAACACCATATATTTT. Using reference TRBV28 and TRBJ1-3 for the parts outside the CDR3, the full variable domain is DVKVTQSSRYLVKRTGEKVFLECVQDMDHENMFWYRQDPGLGLRLIYFSYDVKMKEKGDIPEGYSVSREKKERFSLILESASTNQTSMYLCASRPGGVSGNTIYFGEGSWLTVV.

In this sample, this clone turned up a few times. This chain connects TRBV27 to TRBJ2-3; D gene unclear. V was cut by 3 bases and J by 3 bases, with 7 bases left in between. This CDR3 has 13 residues. Germline lookup yields CDR1 MNHEY and CDR2 SMNVEV (reference sequence). The CDR3 DNA follows: TGTGCCAGCAGTTTCGTTATGACAGATACGCAGTATTTT. It is translated as CASSFVMTDTQYF.

V is TRBV5-4 and J is TRBJ2-7; tentative D call: TRBD2 (5 bases). This CDR3 spans 15 amino acids. Germline V gene data show CDR1 as SGHNT and CDR2 as YYREEE (reference sequence). With 5 bases removed from V and 5 bases from J, the gap between germline ends came to 20 bases. As DNA, the CDR3 is TGTGCCAGCAGTCCCTCCCTAGAATGGCGGGACGAGCAGTACTTC. Translating gives CASSPSLEWRDEQYF.

This clone has only a few counts. The chain couples TRBV6-5 to TRBJ2-6; TRBD1 might be the D (6 bases). Deletions cut 2 bases from V and 3 bases from J, with 11 bases between. Germline CDR1 and CDR2: MNHEY and SVGAGI. CDR3 size: 16 residues. The CDR3 nucleotides read TGTGCCAGCAGTTACCAAAACAGGGTTGGGGCCAACGTCCTGACTTTC. Translating it yields CASSYQNRVGANVLTF.

The genes are TRBV19 and TRBJ1-2; D perhaps matches TRBD1 (5 bases). The V gene lost 5 bases and the J gene lost 8 bases, with 21 bases spanning the gap. There are 15 residues in the CDR3. Germline V lookup: CDR1 LNHDA, CDR2 SQIVND (reference sequence). CDR3 residues: CASSAHRYSISGYTF. The DNA of the CDR3 is TGTGCCAGTAGTGCCCACAGGTACTCTATCAGCGGCTACACCTTC.

The chain uses TRBV9 and TRBJ2-1, with 9 bases fitting TRBD2. There are 15 residues in the CDR3. Germline V gene data show CDR1 as SGDLS and CDR2 as YYNGEE. The ends lost 1 base at V and 8 bases at J; junction bases unmatched: 7. CDR3 nucleotide sequence: TGTGCCAGCAGCGTAATCCTAGCGGGGTGGGATGAGCAGTTCTTC. It yields the protein CASSVILAGWDEQFF.

The rearrangement links TRBV29-1 to TRBJ1-5; D is ambiguous. V was trimmed by 4 bases and J by 3 bases, leaving 10 bases between them. CDR3 length equals 13 residues. Per the germline V gene, CDR1 is SQVTM and CDR2 is ANQGSEA. The CDR3 protein is CSVVEGLNQPQHF. The CDR3 DNA follows: TGCAGCGTTGTGGAGGGCCTCAATCAGCCCCAGCATTTT.